The next 30 T cell receptor beta chains were all read from a single sample in a study of T cells in Graves' hyperthyroidism and ophthalmopathy. Using RNA transcripts as the source, TCR beta CDR3 regions were amplified. During a first-round RT-PCR of the TCR CDR3, the HTBI primer set was used. TCRdb re-called the multiplex PCR reads through MiXCR, storing one row per CDR3 protein. The sample includes fewer than 500,000 distinct CDR3 sequences, roughly 13% of them seen just once. Sequencing input: blood. The receptors originated from a man aged 25-45 years with Graves' hyperthyroidism that later progressed to Graves' ophthalmopathy.

The rearrangement links TRBV9 to TRBJ1-1, with 7 bases lining up with TRBD1. Germline CDR1 reads SGDLS; CDR2 reads YYNGEE. This CDR3 spans 15 amino acids. V trimming: 3 bases; J trimming: 4 bases; junction bases outside the gene matches: 9. The CDR3 nucleotides are TGTGCCAGCAGCGCCGACCCAGGGGGGAGCACTGAAGCTTTCTTT. Encoded protein: CASSADPGGSTEAFF.

Many counts were recorded for this clonotype. The V call is TRBV7-6, the J call TRBJ2-5, with TRBD1 matching 7 bases. V shed 1 base and J 5 bases; nucleotides not matched to a gene: 4. CDR3 length: 14 amino acids. Germline CDR1 reads SGHVS; CDR2 reads FNYEAQ. The CDR3 spells CASSLEGGGETQYF. CDR3 in DNA: TGTGCCAGCAGCTTAGAAGGGGGCGGTGAGACCCAGTACTTC.

This clonotype has at least ten counts. The rearrangement joins TRBV7-6 to TRBJ2-2; 7 bases are a match to TRBD2. Germline V gene data show CDR1 as SGHVS and CDR2 as FNYEAQ. There are 16 residues in the CDR3. V shed 5 bases and J 5 bases; nucleotides not matched to a gene: 11. The CDR3 spells CASSPRRDYLTGELFF. CDR3 DNA sequence: TGTGCCAGCAGCCCTAGAAGGGACTATCTTACCGGGGAGCTGTTTTTT.

This clonotype was observed once. The chain employs TRBV7-9 and TRBJ2-6; D is possibly TRBD1 or TRBD2 (5 bases each). This CDR3 is 21 amino acids long. The V and J ends lost 2 bases and 0 bases respectively, with 23 bases between them. Germline V gene sequence: CDR1 SEHNR, CDR2 FQNEAQ (reference sequence). CDR3 loop: CASSLYFRDLTTASGANVLTF. Here the CDR3 DNA reads TGTGCCAGCAGCTTATACTTTCGGGACCTTACGACAGCCTCTGGGGCCAACGTCCTGACTTTC.

There are a few counts of this clonotype. This sequence joins TRBV20-1 and TRBJ2-6, with 12 positions matching TRBD1. The CDR3 covers 17 residues. Unmatched junction bases numbered 4, after V lost 3 bases and J lost 1 base. Germline CDR1 reads DFQATT; CDR2 reads SNEGSKA (reference sequence). CDR3 region: CSASVGQGASGANVLTF. The CDR3 DNA reads as TGCAGTGCTAGTGTGGGACAGGGGGCGTCTGGGGCCAACGTCCTGACTTTC.

This sequence joins TRBV9 and TRBJ2-2; no reliable D call. CDR1 is SGDLS, CDR2 YYNGEE, per germline. The CDR3 contains 15 residues. With 0 bases removed from V and 0 bases from J, the gap between germline ends came to 6 bases. CDR3 in amino acids: CASSVVTANTGELFF. DNA of the CDR3: TGTGCCAGCAGCGTAGTAACAGCGAACACCGGGGAGCTGTTTTTT. Filled out from reference TRBV9 and TRBJ2-2, the complete variable domain reads DSGVTQTPKHLITATGQRVTLRCSPRSGDLSVYWYQQSLDQGLQFLIQYYNGEERAKGNILERFSAQQFPDLHSELNLSSLELGDSALYFCASSVVTANTGELFFGEGSRLTVL.

This clonotype was recorded at least ten times. This chain uses TRBV6-1 with TRBJ1-1; maybe TRBD1 (5 bases). The CDR3 is 14 amino acids. V lost 9 bases and J 1 base, leaving 15 bases between the germline ends. Germline CDR1 MNHNS, CDR2 SASEGT. CDR3 bases: TGTGCCAGTTTTCTCTCCGGGACGAACACTGAAGCTTTCTTT. Encoded protein: CASFLSGTNTEAFF.

This clonotype was recorded a few times. V usage is TRBV7-2 and J usage is TRBJ2-5; D is undetermined. The germline V and J ends were trimmed by 7 bases and 2 bases, with 17 bases remaining between them. The CDR3 totals 15 residues. CDR1 and CDR2 from the germline V gene are SGHTA and FQGNSA. CDR3 sequence (DNA): TGTGCCAGCACGAAGACACGACTTGTACAAGAGACCCAGTACTTC. Translating it yields CASTKTRLVQETQYF.

In this sample, this clonotype turned up many times. This chain links TRBV20-1 with TRBJ2-3; TRBD1 aligns across 7 bases. The CDR3 is made up of 16 amino acids. The ends lost 6 bases at V and 1 base at J; junction bases unmatched: 13. Germline V lookup: CDR1 DFQATT, CDR2 SNEGSKA (reference sequence). CDR3 DNA sequence: TGCAGTGCCTATAACAGGGGTGGTTTGGGCACAGATACGCAGTATTTT. It codes for CSAYNRGGLGTDTQYF.

This clonotype has ten or more counts. V and J are TRBV12-3 or TRBV12-4 and TRBJ1-5, with D uncertain. Between the trimmed V and J ends, which lost 2 bases and 16 bases, there was a span of 18 bases. The CDR3 extends over 13 amino acids. The CDR3 coding sequence is TGTGCCAGCAGTTTAAAACCCCTGACCCAGCACCATTTT. This sequence encodes CASSLKPLTQHHF.

This clonotype was observed at least ten times. This chain uses TRBV15 with TRBJ2-7; D tentatively reads TRBD1 or TRBD2 (6 bases each). Germline lookup yields CDR1 LNHNV and CDR2 YYDKDF (reference sequence). This CDR3 spans 17 amino acids. The V end was cut by 2 bases, the J end by 0 bases, with 17 bases between. The CDR3 DNA reads TGTGCCACCAGCAGATCTTTGGAGGGGGTGGACTCCTACGAGCAGTACTTC. This codes for CATSRSLEGVDSYEQYF. The full variable domain, with the rest looked up from reference TRBV15 and TRBJ2-7, is DAMVIQNPRYQVTQFGKPVTLSCSQTLNHNVMYWYQQKSSQAPKLLFHYYDKDFNNEADTPDNFQSRRPNTSFCFLDIRSPGLGDTAMYLCATSRSLEGVDSYEQYFGPGTRLTVT.

The gene calls are TRBV20-1 and TRBJ2-7; 14 nucleotides line up with TRBD2. Germline CDR1 and CDR2: DFQATT and SNEGSKA (reference sequence). V lost 3 bases and J lost 5; bases outside the gene matches: 12. The CDR3 is made up of 17 amino acids. DNA for the CDR3: TGCAGTGCTAGCCGGCGACTAGCGGGGGGGCCGGTCCACGAGCAGTACTTC. This gives the protein CSASRRLAGGPVHEQYF.

This clonotype came up a few times. Germline is not matched at one junction end, which may reflect a read error. V is TRBV7-7 and J is TRBJ2-1; D possibly corresponds to TRBD2 (5 bases). This CDR3 contains 15 residues. CDR1 and CDR2 (germline): SSHAT, FNYEAQ (reference sequence). The CDR3 loop is CASSFSRDPYNEQFF. CDR3 coding DNA: TGTGCTAGCAGCTTCAGCCGGGATCCCTACAATGAGCAGTTCTTC.

The chain carries TRBV4-1 and TRBJ2-7; D is undetermined. The germline V gene has CDR1 MGHRA and CDR2 YSYEKL. Trimming took 1 base from V and 6 from J, leaving 10 bases between them. CDR3 length equals 13 residues. The DNA of the CDR3 is TGCGCCAGCAGCCAAGCGGGCAGTTCCGAGCAGTACTTC. Translating gives CASSQAGSSEQYF.

This clonotype was observed many times. The chain is built from TRBV12-3 or TRBV12-4 and TRBJ1-5; D gene ambiguous. V was shortened by 3 bases and J by 6 bases, with 9 bases between the two germline ends. This CDR3 is built from 13 residues. The CDR3 protein is CASSFSGSQPQHF. CDR3 bases: TGTGCCAGCAGTTTCTCGGGGAGTCAGCCCCAGCATTTT.

This clonotype was counted at least ten times. This chain joins TRBV6-5 and TRBJ2-2; a weak D match, TRBD2 (5 bases). V lost 0 bases, J lost 4 bases, and 9 bases lay in between. Germline CDR1 is MNHEY and CDR2 is SVGAGI. This CDR3 contains 15 residues. The CDR3 loop is CASSYSQGSTGELFF. CDR3 DNA sequence: TGTGCCAGCAGTTACTCGCAAGGGAGCACCGGGGAGCTGTTTTTT.

The V gene is TRBV28, the J gene TRBJ1-5; no clear D gene. Germline lookup yields CDR1 MDHEN and CDR2 SYDVKM. The CDR3 is 15 amino acids. V was shortened by 8 bases and J by 6 bases, with 20 bases between the two germline ends. The CDR3 nucleotides are TGTGCCAGCGGTCGGGGAGCCCAAGGAAGTCAGCCCCAGCATTTT. Protein sequence: CASGRGAQGSQPQHF.

This clonotype appeared many times. The genes are TRBV12-3 or TRBV12-4 and TRBJ2-3, with 10 bases matching TRBD2. V lost 5 bases, J lost 2 bases, and 4 bases stayed unmatched. This CDR3 has 15 residues. The CDR3 DNA reads as TGTGCCAGCAGTGCAGCGGGGGGGGTCACAGATACGCAGTATTTT. Protein product: CASSAAGGVTDTQYF.

In this sample, this clonotype turned up a few times. The J gene is TRBJ1-5, the V gene TRBV6-2 or TRBV6-3; D unclear. V lost 2 bases, J lost 0 bases, and 8 bases lay in between. CDR1 and CDR2 from the germline V gene are MNHEY and SVGEGT. This CDR3 comprises 15 residues. CDR3 protein: CASSYLGSSNQPQHF. The CDR3 DNA sequence: TGTGCCAGCAGTTACCTCGGCAGTAGCAATCAGCCCCAGCATTTT.

This rearrangement joins TRBV7-2 to TRBJ2-1; TRBD2 matches at 12 bases. CDR3 length: 16 amino acids. The germline gives CDR1 SGHTA, CDR2 FQGNSA. The junction had 9 bases not matched to a gene; V was cut back by 6 bases and J by 6 bases. Here the CDR3 reads CASSLAGGRVANEQFF. The CDR3 DNA is TGTGCCAGCAGTCTAGCGGGGGGGAGGGTGGCCAATGAGCAGTTCTTC.

This clonotype was picked up many times. V usage is TRBV27 and J usage is TRBJ2-5; the D gene is possibly TRBD2 (5 bases). The germline gives CDR1 MNHEY, CDR2 SMNVEV (reference sequence). V was cut by 3 bases and J by 2 bases, with 10 bases left in between. The CDR3 contains 14 residues. CDR3 nucleotide sequence: TGTGCCAGCAGTTTTGTCGGGGATCAAGAGACCCAGTACTTC. It translates to CASSFVGDQETQYF.

This clonotype was observed a few times. The chain is built from TRBV4-1 and TRBJ1-5; 9 bases align to TRBD1. CDR3 length: 16 residues. The trim removed 4 bases at V and 6 bases at J, leaving 10 bases unmatched. Germline V lookup: CDR1 MGHRA, CDR2 YSYEKL. CDR3 in amino acids: CASSRVPGTGSQPQHF. CDR3 in DNA: TGCGCCAGCAGCCGAGTTCCCGGGACAGGGAGTCAGCCCCAGCATTTT.

This clonotype was found many times. The chain employs TRBV12-3 or TRBV12-4 and TRBJ1-5; D is unclear. V gave up 4 bases and J gave up 1 base, with 5 bases separating them. The CDR3 covers 13 residues. The chain's CDR3 is CASSWVSNQPQHF. In DNA, the CDR3 is TGTGCCAGCAGTTGGGTGAGCAATCAGCCCCAGCATTTT.

This clonotype has just a few counts. The chain has TRBV7-9 and TRBJ2-7; D is unresolved. Germline V gene lookup returns CDR1 SEHNR and CDR2 FQNEAQ (reference sequence). The CDR3 contains 16 residues. Trimming cost V 3 bases and J 2 bases, with 17 bases left between them. The CDR3 is CASSFESLSGPYEQYF. CDR3 sequence (DNA): TGTGCCAGCAGCTTTGAGAGTTTGTCCGGTCCCTACGAGCAGTACTTC.

The chain is built from TRBV9 and TRBJ2-1, with 8 bases aligning to TRBD2. The junction had 9 bases not matched to a gene; V was cut back by 0 bases and J by 1 base. CDR1 and CDR2 (germline): SGDLS, YYNGEE. This CDR3 is 18 amino acids long. In nucleotides, the CDR3 is TGTGCCAGCAGCGTAGATCCTCTAGCGGGTGGATCCTACAATGAGCAGTTCTTC. Encoded protein: CASSVDPLAGGSYNEQFF.

This rearrangement joins TRBV5-1 to TRBJ2-1; 9 bases map to TRBD1. The CDR3 runs 14 residues. Germline CDR1 is SGHRS and CDR2 is YFSETQ. The V gene end was trimmed by 4 bases and the J gene end by 8 bases; junction bases not matched to a gene: 7. The DNA for the CDR3 is TGCGCCAGCAGCCCTAGACAGGGGGGTCATGAGCAGTTCTTC. This encodes CASSPRQGGHEQFF.

This chain links TRBV13 with TRBJ2-1; unclear D gene. Germline V gene data show CDR1 as PRHDT and CDR2 as FYEKMQ (reference sequence). This CDR3 has 14 residues. Trimming removed 4 bases at V and 4 bases at J, with 11 bases between. The CDR3 bases are TGTGCCAGCAGCTCGGACCAAACGTACAATGAGCAGTTCTTC. This codes for CASSSDQTYNEQFF.

This clonotype was seen more than once but under ten times. The chain carries TRBV13 and TRBJ2-5; TRBD1 matches 10 bases. With V trimmed by 5 bases and J by 5 bases, 8 bases remained unmatched. The CDR3 sequence is 15 residues long. CDR1 is PRHDT and CDR2 is FYEKMQ in the germline V gene (reference sequence). CDR3 DNA: TGTGCCAGCAGCCCGGGGACAGGGGCTCGGGAGACCCAGTACTTC. It is translated as CASSPGTGARETQYF.

Ten or more counts support this clonotype. V gene TRBV30 combines with J gene TRBJ2-1; 10 nucleotides line up with TRBD1. Germline lookup yields CDR1 GTSNPN and CDR2 SVGIG (reference sequence). This CDR3 is 13 amino acids long. With 6 bases clipped from V and 8 bases from J, the junction kept 7 bases outside the gene matches. CDR3 loop: CACYTTGGDEQFF. The CDR3, as DNA: TGTGCCTGTTACACGACAGGGGGCGATGAGCAGTTCTTC.

Remarks on this clonotype: The germline gene is not matched at one end of the junction; a read error may be the cause. The chain uses TRBV10-3 and TRBJ1-5, with no clear D. Germline V CDR1 and CDR2: ENHRY, SYGVKD. This CDR3 has 14 amino acids. The CDR3 protein is CATSESTGNQPQHF. CDR3 DNA sequence: TGTGCCACCAGTGAGTCGACGGGGAATCAGCCCCAGCATTTT.